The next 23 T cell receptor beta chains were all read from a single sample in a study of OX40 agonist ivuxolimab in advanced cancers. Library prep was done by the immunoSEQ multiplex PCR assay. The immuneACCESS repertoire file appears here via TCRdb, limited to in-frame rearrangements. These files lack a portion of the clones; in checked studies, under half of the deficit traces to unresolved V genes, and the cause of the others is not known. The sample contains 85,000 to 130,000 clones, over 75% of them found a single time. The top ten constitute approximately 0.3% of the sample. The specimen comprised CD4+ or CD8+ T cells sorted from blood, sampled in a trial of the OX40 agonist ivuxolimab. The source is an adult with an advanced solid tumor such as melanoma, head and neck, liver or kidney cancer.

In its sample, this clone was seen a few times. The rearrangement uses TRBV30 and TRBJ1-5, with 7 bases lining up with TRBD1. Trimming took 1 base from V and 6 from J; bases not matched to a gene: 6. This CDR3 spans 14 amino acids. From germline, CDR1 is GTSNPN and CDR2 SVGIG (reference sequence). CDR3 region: CAWSGSTGLQPQHF. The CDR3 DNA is TGTGCCTGGAGTGGTTCGACAGGGCTTCAGCCCCAGCATTTT.

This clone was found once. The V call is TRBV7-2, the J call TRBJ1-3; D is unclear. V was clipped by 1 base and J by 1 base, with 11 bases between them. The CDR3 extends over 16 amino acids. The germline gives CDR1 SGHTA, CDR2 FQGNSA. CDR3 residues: CASSLVVGSSGNTIYF. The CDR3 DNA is TGTGCCAGCAGCTTAGTGGTAGGGAGTTCTGGAAACACCATATATTTT.

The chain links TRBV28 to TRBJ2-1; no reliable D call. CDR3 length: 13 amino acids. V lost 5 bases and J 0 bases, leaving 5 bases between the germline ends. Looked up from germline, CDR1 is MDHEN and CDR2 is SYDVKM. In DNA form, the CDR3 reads TGTGCCAGCAGTCAACTCTCCTACAATGAGCAGTTCTTC. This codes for CASSQLSYNEQFF.

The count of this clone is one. In nucleotides, the CDR3 is TGTGCCAGCAGCCCCAGCGTCTACAATGAGCAGTTCTTC. It yields the protein CASSPSVYNEQFF. This chain joins TRBV7-8 and TRBJ2-1; D gene ambiguous. The CDR3 runs to 13 residues. Germline V gene lookup returns CDR1 SGHVS and CDR2 FQNEAQ. V shed 5 bases and J shed 3 bases, with 8 bases lying between them.

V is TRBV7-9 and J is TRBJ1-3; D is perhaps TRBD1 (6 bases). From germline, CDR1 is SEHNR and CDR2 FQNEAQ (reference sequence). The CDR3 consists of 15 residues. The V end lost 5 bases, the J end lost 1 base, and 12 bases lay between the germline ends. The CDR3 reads CASSPPQGSGNTIYF. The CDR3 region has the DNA TGTGCCAGCAGCCCACCGCAGGGGTCTGGAAACACCATATATTTT.

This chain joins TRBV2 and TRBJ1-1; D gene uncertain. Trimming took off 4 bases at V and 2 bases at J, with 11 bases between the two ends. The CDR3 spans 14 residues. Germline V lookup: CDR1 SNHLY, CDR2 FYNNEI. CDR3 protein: CASSAQTFNTEAFF. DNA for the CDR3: TGTGCCAGCAGTGCTCAGACCTTCAACACTGAAGCTTTCTTT.

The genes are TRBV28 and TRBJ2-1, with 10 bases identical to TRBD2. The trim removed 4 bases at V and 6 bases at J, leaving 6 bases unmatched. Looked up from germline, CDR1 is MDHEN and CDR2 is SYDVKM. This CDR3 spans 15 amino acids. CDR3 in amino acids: CASSSLAGVGNEQFF. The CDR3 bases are TGTGCCAGCAGTTCTCTAGCGGGAGTAGGCAATGAGCAGTTCTTC.

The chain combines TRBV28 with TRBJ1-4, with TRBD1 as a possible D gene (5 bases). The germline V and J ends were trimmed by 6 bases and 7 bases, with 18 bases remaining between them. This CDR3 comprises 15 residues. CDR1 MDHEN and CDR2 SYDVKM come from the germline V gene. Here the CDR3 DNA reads TGTGCCAGCAGACGGGACCGAAGGGAGCGTGAAAAACTGTTTTTT. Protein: CASRRDRREREKLFF.

The CDR3 reads CASSLGAGVQETQYF. The DNA of the CDR3 is TGTGCCAGCAGCTTAGGAGCGGGAGTTCAAGAGACCCAGTACTTC. The chain uses TRBV11-3 and TRBJ2-5, with 8 bases lining up with TRBD2. The germline V gene encodes CDR1 SGHNT and CDR2 YENEEA. This CDR3 has 15 amino acids. V was pared by 1 base and J by 2 bases, with 3 bases of the junction left unmatched.

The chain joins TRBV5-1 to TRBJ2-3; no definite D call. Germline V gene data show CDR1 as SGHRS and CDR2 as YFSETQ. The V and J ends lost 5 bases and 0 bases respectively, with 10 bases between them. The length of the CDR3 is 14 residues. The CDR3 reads CASRRDLSTDTQYF. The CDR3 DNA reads TGCGCCAGCAGAAGGGATCTTAGCACAGATACGCAGTATTTT.

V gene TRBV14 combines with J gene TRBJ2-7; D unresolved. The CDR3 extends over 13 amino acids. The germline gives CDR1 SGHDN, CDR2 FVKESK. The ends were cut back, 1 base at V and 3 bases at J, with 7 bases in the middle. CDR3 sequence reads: CASSQGRGYEQYF. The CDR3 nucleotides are TGTGCCAGCAGCCAAGGACGAGGCTACGAGCAGTACTTC.

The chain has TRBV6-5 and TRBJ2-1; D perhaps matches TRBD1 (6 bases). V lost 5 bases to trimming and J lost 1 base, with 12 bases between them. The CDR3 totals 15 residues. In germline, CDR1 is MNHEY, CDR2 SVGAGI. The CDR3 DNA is TGTGCCAGCAGTCGGACAGCAATTTCCTACAATGAGCAGTTCTTC. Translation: CASSRTAISYNEQFF.

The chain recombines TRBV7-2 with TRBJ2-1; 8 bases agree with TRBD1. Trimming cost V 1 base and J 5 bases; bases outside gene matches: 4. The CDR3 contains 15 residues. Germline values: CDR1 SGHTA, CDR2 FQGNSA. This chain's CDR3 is CASSLVGTGNNEQFF. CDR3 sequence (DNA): TGTGCCAGCAGCTTAGTCGGGACAGGCAACAATGAGCAGTTCTTC.

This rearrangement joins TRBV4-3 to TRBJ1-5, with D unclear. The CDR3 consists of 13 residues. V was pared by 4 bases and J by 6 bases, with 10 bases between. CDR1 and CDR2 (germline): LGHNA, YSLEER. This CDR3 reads CASSRGWGQPQHF. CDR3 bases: TGCGCCAGCAGCCGAGGTTGGGGTCAGCCCCAGCATTTT.

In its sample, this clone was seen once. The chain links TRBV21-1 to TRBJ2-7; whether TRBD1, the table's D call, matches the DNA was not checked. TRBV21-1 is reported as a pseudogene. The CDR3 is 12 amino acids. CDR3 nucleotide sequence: TGTGCCACCCAGACAGCGCTTTTAGAGCAGTACTTC. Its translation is CATQTALLEQYF.

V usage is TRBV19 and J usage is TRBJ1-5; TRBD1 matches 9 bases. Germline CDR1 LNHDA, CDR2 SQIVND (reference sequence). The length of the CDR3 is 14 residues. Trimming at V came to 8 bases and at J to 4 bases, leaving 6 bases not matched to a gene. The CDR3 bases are TGTGCCAGTCTAGGGGACAGGGATAATCAGCCCCAGCATTTT. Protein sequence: CASLGDRDNQPQHF.

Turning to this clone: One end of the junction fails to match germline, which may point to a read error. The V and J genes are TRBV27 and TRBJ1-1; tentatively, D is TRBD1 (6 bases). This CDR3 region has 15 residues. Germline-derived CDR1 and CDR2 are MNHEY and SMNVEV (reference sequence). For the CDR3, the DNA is TGTGCCAGCACTTTAAGGGGGTGGGAGAACACTGAAGCTTTCTTT. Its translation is CASTLRGWENTEAFF.

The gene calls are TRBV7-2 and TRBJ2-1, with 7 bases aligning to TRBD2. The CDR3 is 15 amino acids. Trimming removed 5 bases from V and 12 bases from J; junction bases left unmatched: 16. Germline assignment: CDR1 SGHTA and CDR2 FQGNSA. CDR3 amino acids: CASSKAGLTLRGQFF. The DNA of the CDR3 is TGTGCCAGCAGCAAAGCGGGACTTACCTTAAGGGGGCAGTTCTTC.

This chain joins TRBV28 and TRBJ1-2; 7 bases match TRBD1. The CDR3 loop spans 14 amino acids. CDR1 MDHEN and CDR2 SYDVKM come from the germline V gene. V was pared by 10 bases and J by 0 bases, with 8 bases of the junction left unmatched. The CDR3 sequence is CATLPGQSNYGYTF. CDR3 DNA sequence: TGTGCCACACTACCGGGACAGTCTAACTATGGCTACACCTTC.

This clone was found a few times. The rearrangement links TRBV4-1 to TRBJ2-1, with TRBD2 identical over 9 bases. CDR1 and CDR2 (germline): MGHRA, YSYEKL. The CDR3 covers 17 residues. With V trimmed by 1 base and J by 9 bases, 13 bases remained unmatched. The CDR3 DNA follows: TGCGCCAGCAGCCAAGCGGGGGGAGCGGGAGGTAATGTTGAGCAGTTCTTC. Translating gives CASSQAGGAGGNVEQFF.

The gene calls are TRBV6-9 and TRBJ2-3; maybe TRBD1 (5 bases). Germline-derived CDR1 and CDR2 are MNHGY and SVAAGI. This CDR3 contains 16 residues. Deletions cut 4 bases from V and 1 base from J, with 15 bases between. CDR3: CASSCVWGLRTDTQYF. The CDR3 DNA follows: TGTGCCAGCAGTTGTGTTTGGGGCTTACGCACAGATACGCAGTATTTT.

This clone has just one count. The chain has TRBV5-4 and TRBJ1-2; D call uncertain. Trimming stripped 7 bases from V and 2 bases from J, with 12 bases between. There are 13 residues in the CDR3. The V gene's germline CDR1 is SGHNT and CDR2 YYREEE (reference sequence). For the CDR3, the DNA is TGTGCCAGCCAAGCAGACTTCAACTATGGCTACACCTTC. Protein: CASQADFNYGYTF.

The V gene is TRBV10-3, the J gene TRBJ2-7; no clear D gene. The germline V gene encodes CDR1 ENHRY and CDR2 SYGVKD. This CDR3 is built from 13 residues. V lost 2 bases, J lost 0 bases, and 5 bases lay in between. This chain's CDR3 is CAISEGNSYEQYF. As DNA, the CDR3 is TGTGCCATCAGTGAGGGGAACTCCTACGAGCAGTACTTC.